The next 9 T cell receptor beta chains were all read from a single sample in a study of identical twins. TCRdb called the 5' RACE reads again in MiXCR, with one record for every CDR3 protein. This repertoire shows around 1.7 million distinct CDR3 sequences, about 30% found once; its top ten account for over 0.25%. The sample comprised cord blood. These receptors all come from a newborn girl in good health.

This clonotype was seen a handful of times. The chain uses TRBV7-2 and TRBJ2-4; 9 positions agree with TRBD1. Germline V gene sequence: CDR1 SGHTA, CDR2 FQGNSA. This CDR3 is built from 16 residues. Trimming cost V 2 bases and J 5 bases; bases outside gene matches: 7. As DNA, the CDR3 is TGTGCCAGCAGCTTAACCTCCGGGACAGGGCAAAACATTCAGTACTTC. It is translated as CASSLTSGTGQNIQYF.

V usage is TRBV28 and J usage is TRBJ1-2; the match to TRBD1 covers 11 bases. Per the germline V gene, CDR1 is MDHEN and CDR2 is SYDVKM. This CDR3 is built from 14 residues. V was pared by 2 bases and J by 7 bases, with 3 bases of the junction left unmatched. The CDR3 here is CASSLGDRGFGYTF. The CDR3 coding sequence is TGTGCCAGCAGTTTAGGGGACAGGGGGTTTGGCTACACCTTC.

This CDR3 is CASSQQLADTDTQYF. The CDR3 nucleotides are TGCGCCAGCAGCCAACAACTAGCAGACACAGATACGCAGTATTTT. The rearrangement links TRBV4-1 to TRBJ2-3, with TRBD2 as a possible D gene (6 bases). Germline V gene data show CDR1 as MGHRA and CDR2 as YSYEKL. This CDR3 has 15 amino acids. Trimming left V 2 bases short and J 2 bases short, with 11 bases between.

J is TRBJ2-1 and V is TRBV28; no definite D call. Between the trimmed V and J ends, which lost 8 bases and 0 bases, there was a span of 11 bases. The CDR3 runs to 14 residues. The germline gives CDR1 MDHEN, CDR2 SYDVKM. CDR3 sequence (DNA): TGTGCCAGCTCTAAGGGCGGCTCCTACAATGAGCAGTTCTTC. It is translated as CASSKGGSYNEQFF.

This clonotype was counted only a few times. The chain uses TRBV12-3 or TRBV12-4 and TRBJ1-1; D is perhaps TRBD1 (5 bases). V lost 7 bases and J 5 bases, leaving 20 bases between the germline ends. The CDR3 is 15 amino acids. CDR3 nucleotides: TGTGCCAGCATTGGGGTCACAGGCCGAACTACTGAAGCTTTCTTT. Amino acid sequence: CASIGVTGRTTEAFF.

This clonotype was counted between two and nine times. The chain employs TRBV14 and TRBJ2-7; 7 nucleotides agree with TRBD1. CDR1 and CDR2 from the germline V gene are SGHDN and FVKESK. The CDR3 spans 16 residues. V was pared by 3 bases and J by 7 bases, with 15 bases of the junction left unmatched. The CDR3 DNA sequence: TGTGCCAGCAGCCATCGCCCGGGACAGTTCTACAATGAGCAGTACTTC. Translated: CASSHRPGQFYNEQYF.

V usage is TRBV4-2 and J usage is TRBJ2-6; D remains ambiguous. From germline, CDR1 is LGHNA and CDR2 YNFKEQ. There are 16 residues in the CDR3. V was trimmed by 2 bases and J by 2 bases, leaving 10 bases between them. CDR3 amino acids: CASSQHILPGANVLTF. The CDR3 region has the DNA TGTGCCAGCAGCCAACACATCCTCCCTGGGGCCAACGTCCTGACTTTC.

The rearrangement joins TRBV20-1 to TRBJ2-3; TRBD2 agrees at 8 bases. Germline V gene sequence: CDR1 DFQATT, CDR2 SNEGSKA (reference sequence). The CDR3 extends over 14 amino acids. V shed 6 bases, J shed 2 bases, and the junction held 7 bases outside the gene matches. The CDR3 coding sequence is TGCAGTGCCCTTGTAGCGGGGACCACAGATACGCAGTATTTT. Its protein product is CSALVAGTTDTQYF.

The CDR3 spells CATSDDRDVYGYTF. In DNA form, the CDR3 reads TGTGCCACCAGTGATGACAGGGACGTGTATGGCTACACCTTC. The V gene is TRBV24-1, the J gene TRBJ1-2, with 7 bases fitting TRBD1. J gave up 5 bases and V 3 bases, and 5 bases lay outside the gene matches. CDR3 size: 14 residues. Germline CDR1 and CDR2: KGHDR and SFDVKD.